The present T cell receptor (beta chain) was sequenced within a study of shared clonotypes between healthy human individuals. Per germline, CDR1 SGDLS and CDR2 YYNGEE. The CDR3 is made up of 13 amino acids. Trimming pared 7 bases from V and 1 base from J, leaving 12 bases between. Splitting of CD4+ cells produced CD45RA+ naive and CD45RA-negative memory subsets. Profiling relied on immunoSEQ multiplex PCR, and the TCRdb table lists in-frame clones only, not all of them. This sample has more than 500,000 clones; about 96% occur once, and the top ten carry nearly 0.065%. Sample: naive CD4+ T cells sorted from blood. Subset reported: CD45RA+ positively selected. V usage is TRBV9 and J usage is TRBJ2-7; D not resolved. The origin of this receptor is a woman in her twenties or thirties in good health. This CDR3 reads CASASGNSYEQYF. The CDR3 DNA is TGTGCCAGCGCATCAGGTAATTCCTACGAGCAGTACTTC.